This T cell receptor beta chain was observed in a study of T cells in localized non-small cell lung cancer (dated by TCRdb to the early 2020s). Turning to the overall study: The study examined T cell repertoires in a few hundred patients with early-stage NSCLC and compared tumors with uninvolved tumor-adjacent lungs. The cohort comprised some 240 treatment-naïve NSCLC patients with resected, localized lung tumors. NSCLC patients had a mean age of approximately 72 years, and more than 120 were male and some 98 female. The investigation overall reported the following: Because the study design was exploratory, TCR variables were selected using unadjusted p-values without false-discovery rate correction. Because multi-region tumor sequencing was not performed, intratumor heterogeneity could not be ruled out. A median of 57 of the top 100 tumor clones turned up in the paired uninvolved adjacent lung, and roughly 30 of those clones also ranked among the top 100 of that same adjacent lung. Uninvolved tumor-adjacent lung showed the highest T cell clonality, higher than tumor, which suggests more focused antigenic responses in the adjacent lung. Longer overall survival was associated with higher T cell density in blood, whereas shorter survival was associated with higher clonality in adjacent lung.

CDR1 and CDR2, looked up from the germline V gene, are MNHNS and SASEGT. Inclusive of the bounding cysteine and phenylalanine, the CDR3 is 13 residues long. Of all the DNA, just the CDR3 is kept, 39 bases in frame from base 1. V and J lose 1 base and 1 base, and a span of 3 bases separates them. With respect to this clone: The target of this receptor is not known. The record has no base qualities; no much larger clone is one base away.

The immunoSEQ Assay was used to sequence TCR beta CDR3 regions from DNA. The study's own analysis went as follows. T cell density was computed as TCR beta template counts normalized to usable DNA estimated by amplifying housekeeping genes. Richness was estimated using the preseqR package, with extrapolation to 400,000 templates for PBMC samples and to 120,000 templates for tissue samples. Clonality was calculated as one minus Pielou's evenness. Tissue-enriched TCRs were identified by differential abundance testing using productive amino-acid clonotypes, minimum total count 5 and alpha 0.1. The Jaccard Index and the Morisita Overlap Index were used to quantify repertoire overlap between compartments. GLIPH grouped TCR beta CDR3s together with public tetramer-defined viral CDR3s, and a viral motif had to include at least three viral sequences and also show V-gene enrichment. TCRdb retrieved this table from immuneACCESS and kept in-frame rearrangements only. Not all clones are present; in checked studies, unresolved V genes account for under half, and no reason is known for the remainder. From that table come the V and J calls and clone size; the DNA was used to work out D and trimming. The sample contains fewer than 2,000 clones, more than 15% of them found a single time. The ten largest account for 13% to 15% of the sample.

Uninvolved adjacent lung was obtained at least 2 cm from the tumor margin, and the absence of atypia was confirmed by two independent pathologists. At diagnosis, peripheral blood, uninvolved tumor-adjacent lung and tumor were collected and stored as a combination of fresh-frozen and FFPE material. This receptor was identified in a man between 40 and 75 years old with stage II squamous cell lung carcinoma. The chain employs TRBV6-1 and TRBJ2-3; too little of a D gene remains to name it. Sequenced here: normal lung tissue next to the tumor, sampled before any cancer treatment. Here the CDR3 is given as CASSEEGTDTQYF. The nucleotide sequence reads as follows: TGTGCCAGCAGTGAAGAGGGCACAGATACGCAGTATTTT.